This T cell receptor beta chain originates from a study of response to subunit inactivated influenza vaccine. The study's findings and limits: Seasonal influenza vaccination, on each occasion, was suggested by the authors to recruit few new T cells.

CDR3 length equals 16 residues. V gave up 2 bases and J gave up 5 bases, with 14 bases separating them. Germline V gene data show CDR1 as SGHDT and CDR2 as YYEEEE. This clonotype came up a few times. Antigen unknown. From the RT-PCR reads, TCRdb called clonotypes with MiXCR, one entry per CDR3 protein. The sample gives some 640,000 distinct CDR3 sequences, roughly 13% of which show up once; approximately 6.5% is in the top ten. This material consisted of PBMCs from blood, taken roughly 2 weeks before vaccination. The TCR was taken from a man aged 50 to 59 who received an inactivated influenza vaccine. The chain combines TRBV5-6 with TRBJ2-6; D is uncertain. The chain's CDR3 is CASSFWLTHRANVLTF. The DNA of the CDR3 is TGTGCCAGCAGCTTTTGGCTTACCCACCGGGCCAACGTCCTGACTTTC. The whole variable domain, filled in from reference TRBV5-6 and TRBJ2-6, reads DAGVTQSPTHLIKTRGQQVTLRCSPKSGHDTVSWYQQALGQGPQFIFQYYEEEERQRGNFPDRFSGHQFPNYSSELNVNALLLGDSALYLCASSFWLTHRANVLTFGAGSRLTVL.